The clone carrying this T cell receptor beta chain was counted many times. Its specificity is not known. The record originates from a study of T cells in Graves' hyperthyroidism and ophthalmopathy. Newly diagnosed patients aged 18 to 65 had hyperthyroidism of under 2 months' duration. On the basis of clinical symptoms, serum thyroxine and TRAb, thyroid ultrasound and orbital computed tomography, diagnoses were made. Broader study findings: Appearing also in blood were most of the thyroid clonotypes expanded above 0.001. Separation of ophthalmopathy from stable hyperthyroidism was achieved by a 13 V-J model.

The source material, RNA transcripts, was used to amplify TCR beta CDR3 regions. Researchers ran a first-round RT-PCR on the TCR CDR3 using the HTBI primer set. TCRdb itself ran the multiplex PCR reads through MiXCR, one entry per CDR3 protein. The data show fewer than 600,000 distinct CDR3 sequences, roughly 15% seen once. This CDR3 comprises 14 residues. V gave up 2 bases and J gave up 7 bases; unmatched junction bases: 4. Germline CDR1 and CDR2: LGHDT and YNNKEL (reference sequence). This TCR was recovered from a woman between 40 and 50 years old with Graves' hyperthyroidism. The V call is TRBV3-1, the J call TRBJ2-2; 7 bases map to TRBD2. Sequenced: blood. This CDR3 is CASSQLPSGGELFF. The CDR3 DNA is TGTGCCAGCAGCCAACTACCTAGCGGCGGGGAGCTGTTTTTT.